This T cell receptor beta chain was sequenced during a study of Ad26.COV2.S vaccination and SARS-CoV-2 variants. General study points: Placebo recipients and vaccine recipients were similar in non-spike TCR breadth. The placebo group had lower spike-specific TCR breadth than the vaccine recipients did.

Remarks on this clone: No antigen is known for it.

Some clones are missing from TCRdb's copy, which holds only in-frame ones; the method was immunoSEQ multiplex PCR. The sample includes about 400,000 clones, roughly 85% of them seen just once. Treatment denoted: roughly 18 received Ad26.COV2.S at low or high dose, single or two shots; 5 received placebo; per-sample allocation not given. The samples date from day 63 after the first vaccine or placebo injection. This CDR3 has 10 amino acids. Trimming cost V 1 base and J 11 bases, with 5 bases left between them. Per germline, CDR1 SGHAT and CDR2 FQNNGV. V is TRBV11-2 and J is TRBJ1-1; D not certain. This specimen was peripheral blood, taken in a trial of Ad26.COV2.S vaccine versus placebo. The sequence derives from a person aged 18-60 years who received the Ad26.COV2.S COVID-19 vaccine or a placebo. CDR3 nucleotide sequence: TGTGCCAGCAGCTTAGTTCAGGCTTTCTTT. It encodes CASSLVQAFF. Variable domain in full (rest from reference TRBV11-2 and TRBJ1-1): EAGVAQSPRYKIIEKRQSVAFWCNPISGHATLYWYQQILGQGPKLLIQFQNNGVVDDSQLPKDRFSAERLKGVDSTLKIQPAKLEDSAVYLCASSLVQAFFGQGTRLTVV.